The rows below give T cell receptor beta chains drawn from one sample of a study of shared clonotypes between healthy human individuals. Repertoires were generated with immunoSEQ multiplex PCR, while TCRdb's copy carries only in-frame clones and drops some. The data show roughly 2 million clones, about 95% seen once. Sequenced input: naive CD8+ T cells sorted from blood. All receptors derive from a man between 18 and 35 years old in good health. Each CDR3 is given with its conserved first and last residue.

v_call: TRBV5-1
cdr3_aa: CASSFSKTAYSYEQYF

v_call: TRBV11-2
cdr3_aa: CASSFFRVDTDTQYF

v_call: TRBV7-9
cdr3_aa: CASSFLPLDGSDTQYF

v_call: TRBV14
cdr3_aa: CASSQSLAPYEQYF

v_call: TRBV9
cdr3_aa: CASSVGGSSTDTQYF

v_call: TRBV6-5
cdr3_aa: CASSEPGQGRYEQYF

v_call: TRBV6-5
cdr3_aa: CASSYFFYNEQFF

v_call: TRBV6-5
cdr3_aa: CASSYEGGTYEQYF

v_call: TRBV28
cdr3_aa: CASGLYGNTIYF

v_call: TRBV7-9
cdr3_aa: CASSSITGISGNTIYF

v_call: TRBV2
cdr3_aa: CASSPGQGGEKLFF

v_call: TRBV4-3
cdr3_aa: CASSQGATAYEQYF

v_call: TRBV16
cdr3_aa: CASSQWSEGYNSPLHF

v_call: TRBV28
cdr3_aa: CASIFRGGNQPQHF

v_call: TRBV29-1
cdr3_aa: CSVIRDTGELFF

v_call: TRBV4-3
cdr3_aa: CASSQGVSDNEAFF

v_call: TRBV5-4
cdr3_aa: CASSEKLANIQYF

v_call: TRBV11-2
cdr3_aa: CASSLGGQGYEQYF

v_call: TRBV11-2
cdr3_aa: CASSPLDGVGTDTQYF

v_call: TRBV4-1
cdr3_aa: CASSQDTGTVTEAFF

v_call: TRBV27
cdr3_aa: CASSISQLSYEQYF

v_call: TRBV7-9
cdr3_aa: CASSLEVGSGVQETQYF

v_call: TRBV19
cdr3_aa: CASSNRVPYEQYF

v_call: TRBV21-1
cdr3_aa: CASSTGRVYFNQPQHF

v_call: TRBV5-1
cdr3_aa: CASSSGTSGVGNEQYF

v_call: TRBV9
cdr3_aa: CASSTQPGQDLFF

v_call: TRBV25-1
cdr3_aa: CASSDAGPYNEQFF

v_call: TRBV7-9
cdr3_aa: CASSSKDSRLLEAFF

v_call: TRBV10-1
cdr3_aa: CATLLNTQYF

v_call: TRBV30
cdr3_aa: CAWSQGLGLSPLHF

v_call: TRBV7-9
cdr3_aa: CASSLTEGAEAFF

v_call: TRBV28
cdr3_aa: CASSPLRTGEGSPLHF

v_call: TRBV7-9
cdr3_aa: CASSLVGESTDTQYF

v_call: TRBV28
cdr3_aa: CASNLADQAGYTF

v_call: TRBV7-8
cdr3_aa: CASSLANSGETLSYEQYF

v_call: TRBV6-1
cdr3_aa: CASSEVPGELFF

v_call: TRBV2
cdr3_aa: CASRVLTGYEQYF

v_call: TRBV7-2
cdr3_aa: CASAVQGAYEQYF

v_call: TRBV19
cdr3_aa: CASSIEDSYEQYF

v_call: TRBV13
cdr3_aa: CASSETGGAYEQYF

v_call: TRBV25-1
cdr3_aa: CASSELTHFEQYF

v_call: TRBV7-2
cdr3_aa: CASSLYQGMNTEAFF

v_call: TRBV27
cdr3_aa: CASGLLAEPITFEQFF

v_call: TRBV19
cdr3_aa: CASRGTGNTEAFF

v_call: TRBV5-1
cdr3_aa: CASRVAGIQSLKDYGYTF

v_call: TRBV9
cdr3_aa: CASSVEGTANYGYTF

v_call: TRBV27
cdr3_aa: CASSLRGGNQPQHF

v_call: TRBV18
cdr3_aa: CASTERQPYEQYF

v_call: TRBV7-9
cdr3_aa: CASSLLVGGAYGYTF

v_call: TRBV11-2
cdr3_aa: CASSLTTQYF

v_call: TRBV27
cdr3_aa: CAGSSDRAYDEQFF

v_call: TRBV5-1
cdr3_aa: CASSWGGYEQYF

v_call: TRBV2
cdr3_aa: CASSTSGGLTYEQYF